This T cell receptor beta chain was recovered during a study of OX40 agonist ivuxolimab in advanced cancers. The protocol was immunoSEQ multiplex PCR, while the TCRdb copy is restricted to in-frame clones and leaves out a portion. The table shows tens of thousands of clones, with 84% occurring only once. This CDR3 is built from 15 residues. Germline CDR1 SGHKS, CDR2 YYEKEE (reference sequence). V was trimmed by 0 bases and J by 3 bases, leaving 12 bases between them. The chain joins TRBV5-5 to TRBJ2-5, with a tentative D call TRBD2 (6 bases). The source material was CD4+ or CD8+ T cells sorted from blood, sampled in a trial of the OX40 agonist ivuxolimab. The sequence derives from an adult with an advanced solid tumor such as melanoma, head and neck, liver or kidney cancer. The CDR3, as DNA: TGTGCCAGCAGCTTGGATCTAAGGACTAAAGAGACCCAGTACTTC. It encodes CASSLDLRTKETQYF.